This TCR beta chain derives from a study of CD8 T cells in ankylosing spondylitis. Trimming took 2 bases from V and 2 from J; bases not matched to a gene: 6. This CDR3 comprises 15 residues. CDR1 and CDR2 (germline): MNHEY, SMNVEV (reference sequence). This clonotype was recorded a few times. From the 5' RACE reads, TCRdb called clonotypes with MiXCR, one entry per CDR3 protein. The data hold roughly 150,000 distinct CDR3 sequences, with about 32% observed a single time. This TCR was recovered from a male donor with ankylosing spondylitis. The sequencing input was synovial fluid, either unsorted or a sorted T cell fraction (not recorded which). The chain uses TRBV27 and TRBJ2-7; TRBD1 matches at 7 bases. The CDR3 sequence: CASSLAGTVAYEQYF. CDR3 DNA: TGTGCCAGCAGTTTAGCTGGGACAGTAGCCTACGAGCAGTACTTC.